This note documents a single TCR beta chain sequence. Other DNA sequences of this sample code for an identical CDR3. This sample is part of a study of blood T cell repertoires in COVID-19. Study as a whole: Donors in the United States, Italy and Spain gave samples during acute or convalescent COVID-19.

Germline CDR1 is SGHKS and CDR2 is YYEKEE (reference sequence). The CDR3 runs to 20 residues. With 1 base removed from V and 4 bases from J, the gap between germline ends came to 24 bases. Libraries were prepared by immunoSEQ multiplex PCR; TCRdb keeps only in-frame clonotypes and omits some of them. There are about 200,000 clones in the sample; roughly four fifths occur only once, and 7.8% lies in the top ten. The sequenced sample consisted of peripheral blood. The chain combines TRBV5-5 with TRBJ2-6, with no clear D. The sequence derives from a woman at least 80 years old with COVID-19, enrolled during active disease. The CDR3 loop is CASSLSPASGRVEGANVLTF. CDR3 DNA sequence: TGTGCCAGCAGCTTGAGCCCCGCCTCGGGTAGAGTGGAAGGGGCCAACGTCCTGACTTTC. Based on the CDR3 plus reference TRBV5-5 and TRBJ2-6, the full variable domain is DAGVTQSPTHLIKTRGQQVTLRCSPISGHKSVSWYQQVLGQGPQFIFQYYEKEERGRGNFPDRFSARQFPNYSSELNVNALLLGDSALYLCASSLSPASGRVEGANVLTFGAGSRLTVL.